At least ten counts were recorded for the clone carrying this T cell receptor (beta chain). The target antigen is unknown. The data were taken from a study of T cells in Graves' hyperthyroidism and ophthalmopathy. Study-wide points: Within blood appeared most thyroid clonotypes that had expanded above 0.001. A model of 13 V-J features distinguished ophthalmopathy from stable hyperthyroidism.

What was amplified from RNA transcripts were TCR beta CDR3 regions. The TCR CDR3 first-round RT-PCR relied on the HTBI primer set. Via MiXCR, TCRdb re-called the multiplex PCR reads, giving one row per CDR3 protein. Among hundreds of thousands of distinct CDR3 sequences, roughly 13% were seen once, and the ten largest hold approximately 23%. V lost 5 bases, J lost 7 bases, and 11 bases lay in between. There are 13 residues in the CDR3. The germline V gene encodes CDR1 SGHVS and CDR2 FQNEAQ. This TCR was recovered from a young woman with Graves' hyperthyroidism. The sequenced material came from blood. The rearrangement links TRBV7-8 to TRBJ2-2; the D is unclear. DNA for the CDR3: TGTGCCAGCAGCGACGCTCTGGACGGGGAGCTGTTTTTT. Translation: CASSDALDGELFF.